What follows are 25 T cell receptor beta chains derived from one specimen sequenced in a study of blood T cell repertoires in COVID-19. Sequenced by immunoSEQ multiplex PCR; TCRdb stores in-frame clones only, minus some. The table has 250,000 to 350,000 clones, around 90% seen once. The sequenced sample consisted of peripheral blood. The receptors here all came from a young woman with COVID-19, enrolled during active disease.

This clone was counted once. The chain is built from TRBV11-2 and TRBJ2-3, with 7 bases fitting TRBD1. From germline, CDR1 is SGHAT and CDR2 FQNNGV. The V gene end was trimmed by 5 bases and the J gene end by 5 bases; junction bases not matched to a gene: 7. The CDR3 totals 14 residues. The CDR3 coding sequence is TGTGCCAGCAGCCCGTCGAGGGGGCGAGATACGCAGTATTTT. This codes for CASSPSRGRDTQYF.

The rearrangement links TRBV13 to TRBJ1-1; TRBD1 matches 8 bases. Germline V gene data show CDR1 as PRHDT and CDR2 as FYEKMQ (reference sequence). V lost 6 bases to trimming and J lost 3 bases; unmatched junction nucleotides: 0. The CDR3 runs to 12 residues. The CDR3 coding sequence is TGTGCCAGCAGGACAGGGGACACTGAAGCTTTCTTT. Translating gives CASRTGDTEAFF.

The chain carries TRBV30 and TRBJ2-4; D gene unclear. CDR3 length: 13 amino acids. The V gene lost 2 bases and the J gene lost 8 bases, with 13 bases spanning the gap. Germline CDR1 is GTSNPN and CDR2 is SVGIG (reference sequence). The CDR3 region has the DNA TGTGCCTGGAGTCCGGGTTTGGAAGACATTCAGTACTTC. Encoded protein: CAWSPGLEDIQYF.

This clone was seen more than once but under ten times. The chain combines TRBV30 with TRBJ2-1; perhaps TRBD1 as D (5 bases). V lost 3 bases and J 6 bases, leaving 15 bases between the germline ends. From germline, CDR1 is GTSNPN and CDR2 SVGIG (reference sequence). The CDR3 consists of 14 residues. CDR3 loop: CAWSPNSGFNEQFF. Here the CDR3 DNA reads TGTGCCTGGAGCCCAAACTCAGGGTTCAATGAGCAGTTCTTC.

CDR3 coding DNA: TGTGCCAGCAGCCTAGGGACAGGGGTCTACGACAATCAGCCCCAGCATTTT. Encoded protein: CASSLGTGVYDNQPQHF. The rearrangement joins TRBV28 to TRBJ1-5; 10 bases line up with TRBD1. Trimming took 6 bases from V and 3 from J; bases not matched to a gene: 11. Looked up from germline, CDR1 is MDHEN and CDR2 is SYDVKM. The CDR3 length is 17 residues.

There are a few counts of this clone. The V gene is TRBV6-5, the J gene TRBJ1-1; a weak D match, TRBD1 (6 bases). The germline CDR1 and CDR2 sequences are MNHEY and SVGAGI. CDR3 length equals 13 residues. Trimming left V 4 bases short and J 8 bases short, with 14 bases between. CDR3 nucleotides: TGTGCCAGCAGTTGGAGACGGACAGCCGAAGCTTTCTTT. It translates to CASSWRRTAEAFF.

J is TRBJ1-1 and V is TRBV5-5; 9 bases agree with TRBD1. The trim removed 3 bases at V and 1 base at J, leaving 13 bases unmatched. Germline V gene sequence: CDR1 SGHKS, CDR2 YYEKEE (reference sequence). There are 18 residues in the CDR3. CDR3 bases: TGTGCCAGCAGCTCTAGGTGGGGACAGGGAATTCGGAACACTGAAGCTTTCTTT. It codes for CASSSRWGQGIRNTEAFF. Complete variable domain (other parts from reference TRBV5-5 and TRBJ1-1): DAGVTQSPTHLIKTRGQQVTLRCSPISGHKSVSWYQQVLGQGPQFIFQYYEKEERGRGNFPDRFSARQFPNYSSELNVNALLLGDSALYLCASSSRWGQGIRNTEAFFGQGTRLTVV.

The chain couples TRBV7-9 to TRBJ2-7, with a weak D call TRBD1 (6 bases). This CDR3 region has 15 residues. CDR1 is SEHNR and CDR2 is FQNEAQ in the germline V gene (reference sequence). V gave up 4 bases and J gave up 2 bases, with 15 bases separating them. The CDR3 here is CASSSTGTPAYEQYF. CDR3 bases: TGTGCCAGCAGCTCAACCGGGACACCCGCCTACGAGCAGTACTTC. The full variable domain, in which reference TRBV7-9 and TRBJ2-7 provide the parts outside the CDR3, is DTGVSQNPRHKITKRGQNVTFRCDPISEHNRLYWYRQTLGQGPEFLTYFQNEAQLEKSRLLSDRFSAERPKGSFSTLEIQRTEQGDSAMYLCASSSTGTPAYEQYFGPGTRLTVT.

The rearrangement joins TRBV29-1 to TRBJ2-3; TRBD2 matches at 11 bases. The V gene end was trimmed by 6 bases and the J gene end by 3 bases; junction bases not matched to a gene: 5. The germline CDR1 and CDR2 sequences are SQVTM and ANQGSEA. CDR3 length: 14 residues. This CDR3 is CSVALAGVTDTQYF. In DNA form, the CDR3 reads TGCAGCGTGGCACTAGCGGGAGTTACAGATACGCAGTATTTT.

This sequence joins TRBV6-1 and TRBJ2-3; TRBD1 aligns across 8 bases. Germline-derived CDR1 and CDR2 are MNHNS and SASEGT. V was clipped by 4 bases and J by 5 bases; unmatched bases: 14. The CDR3 covers 17 residues. This CDR3 reads CASSAQRQGFFGDTQYF. The CDR3 bases are TGTGCCAGCAGTGCGCAACGACAGGGGTTCTTCGGAGATACGCAGTATTTT.

The gene calls are TRBV4-1 and TRBJ1-6, with D uncertain. Looked up from germline, CDR1 is MGHRA and CDR2 is YSYEKL. V lost 1 base, J lost 8 bases, and 15 bases lay in between. The CDR3 is 16 residues long. CDR3 sequence reads: CASSQAFGNAYSPLHF. The CDR3 region has the DNA TGCGCCAGCAGCCAAGCATTTGGCAATGCCTATTCACCCCTCCACTTT.

V gene TRBV5-4 combines with J gene TRBJ1-1, with D tentatively TRBD1 (5 bases). The ends were cut back, 4 bases at V and 1 base at J, with 8 bases in the middle. Looked up from germline, CDR1 is SGHNT and CDR2 is YYREEE (reference sequence). CDR3 length: 13 residues. As DNA, the CDR3 is TGTGCCAGCAGCCGGGGGGAGAACACTGAAGCTTTCTTT. Translation: CASSRGENTEAFF.

The chain combines TRBV29-1 with TRBJ1-2; possible D gene TRBD1, 5 bases. The CDR3 sequence is 13 residues long. Germline V CDR1 and CDR2: SQVTM, ANQGSEA. Between the trimmed V and J ends, which lost 4 bases and 2 bases, there was a span of 11 bases. The CDR3 here is CSVGAGLNYGYTF. CDR3 coding DNA: TGCAGCGTTGGGGCAGGGTTAAACTATGGCTACACCTTC.

This clone was counted once. The chain links TRBV19 to TRBJ1-1; 8 positions match TRBD1. Trimming cost V 7 bases and J 6 bases; bases outside gene matches: 10. CDR1 is LNHDA, CDR2 SQIVND, per germline (reference sequence). CDR3 size: 14 residues. The CDR3 sequence: CASTFGQGPSEAFF. In DNA form, the CDR3 reads TGTGCCAGTACGTTCGGACAGGGACCTTCTGAAGCTTTCTTT.

This chain uses TRBV5-5 with TRBJ1-5; D is possibly TRBD1 (5 bases). The CDR3 length is 16 residues. Trimming cost V 4 bases and J 2 bases, with 16 bases left between them. Germline loops: CDR1 SGHKS, CDR2 YYEKEE (reference sequence). The CDR3 DNA reads as TGTGCCAGCAGCGGCGGCGGGGGAAACGGCAATCAGCCCCAGCATTTT. It encodes CASSGGGGNGNQPQHF.

CDR3 sequence (DNA): TGTGCCAGCAGCTTAGTAGCGGGAGGGCCGGGAAATGAGCAGTTCTTC. Amino acid sequence: CASSLVAGGPGNEQFF. This chain joins TRBV7-2 and TRBJ2-1; 11 bases fit TRBD2. Trimming removed 1 base from V and 7 bases from J; junction bases left unmatched: 6. The length of the CDR3 is 16 residues. Germline lookup yields CDR1 SGHTA and CDR2 FQGNSA.

This sequence joins TRBV5-1 and TRBJ1-4; 7 positions match TRBD1. The CDR3 sequence is 16 residues long. Germline V gene sequence: CDR1 SGHRS, CDR2 YFSETQ. V lost 4 bases and J lost 4; bases outside the gene matches: 10. CDR3 in amino acids: CASSADWGTVNEKLFF. In DNA, the CDR3 is TGCGCCAGCAGCGCCGACTGGGGGACAGTTAATGAAAAACTGTTTTTT. Based on the CDR3 plus reference TRBV5-1 and TRBJ1-4, the full variable domain is KAGVTQTPRYLIKTRGQQVTLSCSPISGHRSVSWYQQTPGQGLQFLFEYFSETQRNKGNFPGRFSGRQFSNSRSEMNVSTLELGDSALYLCASSADWGTVNEKLFFGSGTQLSVL.

As concerns this clone: Other DNA sequences in the sample encode the same CDR3. This rearrangement joins TRBV2 to TRBJ1-2; possible D gene TRBD1, 6 bases. Trimming left V 1 base short and J 3 bases short, with 6 bases between. The CDR3 has 13 amino acids. Looked up from germline, CDR1 is SNHLY and CDR2 is FYNNEI. The CDR3 DNA sequence: TGTGCCAGCAGTGAAGACAGGGACTATGGCTACACCTTC. It specifies CASSEDRDYGYTF.

The chain uses TRBV3-1 (or the pseudogene TRBV3-2) and TRBJ1-1, with TRBD1 identical over 10 bases. CDR1 LGHDT and CDR2 YNNKEL come from the germline V gene (reference sequence). Trimming took 4 bases from V and 5 from J; bases not matched to a gene: 10. CDR3 length equals 16 residues. CDR3 amino acids: CASSPYGTGAGTEAFF. CDR3 bases: TGTGCCAGCAGCCCGTACGGGACAGGGGCCGGGACTGAAGCTTTCTTT.

This chain links TRBV5-1 with TRBJ2-7, with TRBD2 matching 9 bases. The V gene's germline CDR1 is SGHRS and CDR2 YFSETQ. The CDR3 is 16 amino acids. With V trimmed by 0 bases and J by 3 bases, 7 bases remained unmatched. This CDR3 is CASSLAAGTSSYEQYF. CDR3 coding DNA: TGCGCCAGCAGCTTGGCCGCTGGGACTAGCAGCTACGAGCAGTACTTC. The complete variable domain, with remaining parts taken from reference TRBV5-1 and TRBJ2-7, reads KAGVTQTPRYLIKTRGQQVTLSCSPISGHRSVSWYQQTPGQGLQFLFEYFSETQRNKGNFPGRFSGRQFSNSRSEMNVSTLELGDSALYLCASSLAAGTSSYEQYFGPGTRLTVT.

This CDR3 is CASSSLEATLSGNTIYF. The CDR3 coding sequence is TGTGCCAGCAGCTCTCTGGAGGCCACGCTTTCTGGAAACACCATATATTTT. The chain joins TRBV7-9 to TRBJ1-3, with no clear D. The CDR3 loop spans 17 amino acids. Germline V lookup: CDR1 SEHNR, CDR2 FQNEAQ (reference sequence). Trimming left V 4 bases short and J 1 base short, with 17 bases between.

A single count supports this clone. The V and J genes are TRBV7-9 and TRBJ1-1; 11 bases line up with TRBD1. V shed 4 bases and J 3 bases; nucleotides not matched to a gene: 4. CDR1 and CDR2 from the germline V gene are SEHNR and FQNEAQ (reference sequence). The CDR3 has 15 amino acids. This CDR3 reads CASSWGQGEDTEAFF. The CDR3 nucleotides are TGTGCCAGCAGCTGGGGACAGGGGGAGGACACTGAAGCTTTCTTT.

This rearrangement joins TRBV28 to TRBJ2-1; no clear D. The V end was cut by 2 bases, the J end by 6 bases, with 5 bases between. Per the germline V gene, CDR1 is MDHEN and CDR2 is SYDVKM. The CDR3 runs 12 residues. CDR3 sequence: CASSLPLNEQFF. DNA of the CDR3: TGTGCCAGCAGTTTACCCCTCAATGAGCAGTTCTTC.

The rearrangement links TRBV14 to TRBJ1-1; D is possibly TRBD1 (6 bases). Germline V gene lookup returns CDR1 SGHDN and CDR2 FVKESK. The CDR3 is 13 amino acids. Trimming left V 4 bases short and J 3 bases short, with 9 bases between. Here the CDR3 DNA reads TGTGCCAGCAGCCCCTGGACAGACACTGAAGCTTTCTTT. Its protein is CASSPWTDTEAFF.

The rearrangement uses TRBV30 and TRBJ1-2; 8 bases are shared with TRBD1. Germline V gene lookup returns CDR1 GTSNPN and CDR2 SVGIG (reference sequence). This CDR3 is 14 amino acids long. The ends lost 1 base at V and 8 bases at J; junction bases unmatched: 9. DNA for the CDR3: TGTGCCTGGAGTGCCTGGTCAGGGGGCGTCGGCTACACCTTC. Translated: CAWSAWSGGVGYTF.